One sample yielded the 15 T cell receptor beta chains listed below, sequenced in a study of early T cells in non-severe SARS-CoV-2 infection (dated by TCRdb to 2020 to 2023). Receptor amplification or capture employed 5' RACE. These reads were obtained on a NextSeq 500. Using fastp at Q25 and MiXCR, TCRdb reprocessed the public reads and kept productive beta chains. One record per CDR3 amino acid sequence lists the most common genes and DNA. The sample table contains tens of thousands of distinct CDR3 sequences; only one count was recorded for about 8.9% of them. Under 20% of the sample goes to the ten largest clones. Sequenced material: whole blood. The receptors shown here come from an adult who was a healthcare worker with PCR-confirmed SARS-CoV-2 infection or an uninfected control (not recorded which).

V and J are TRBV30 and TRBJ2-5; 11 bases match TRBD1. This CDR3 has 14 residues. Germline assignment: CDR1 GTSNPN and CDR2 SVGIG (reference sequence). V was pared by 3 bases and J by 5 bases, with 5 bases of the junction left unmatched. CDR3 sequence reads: CAWRDRGRKETQYF. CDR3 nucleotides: TGTGCCTGGAGGGACAGGGGGCGTAAGGAGACCCAGTACTTC. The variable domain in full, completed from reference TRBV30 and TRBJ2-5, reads SQTIHQWPATLVQPVGSPLSLECTVEGTSNPNLYWYRQAAGRGLQLLFYSVGIGQISSEVPQNLSASRPQDRQFILSSKKLLLSDSGFYLCAWRDRGRKETQYFGPGTRLLVL.

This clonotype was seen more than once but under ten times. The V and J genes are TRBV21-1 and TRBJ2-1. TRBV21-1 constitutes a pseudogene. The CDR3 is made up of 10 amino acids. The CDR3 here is CASSKDEQFF. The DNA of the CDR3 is TGTGCCAGCAGCAAAGATGAGCAGTTCTTC.

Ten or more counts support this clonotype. The CDR3: CASSRQTGDEQYF. The CDR3 DNA is TGTGCCAGCAGCCGACAGACAGGGGACGAGCAGTACTTC. V is TRBV7-2 and J is TRBJ2-7; 8 bases line up with TRBD1. Trimming removed 5 bases from V and 5 bases from J; junction bases left unmatched: 5. Per the germline V gene, CDR1 is SGHTA and CDR2 is FQGNSA. The CDR3 has 13 residues.

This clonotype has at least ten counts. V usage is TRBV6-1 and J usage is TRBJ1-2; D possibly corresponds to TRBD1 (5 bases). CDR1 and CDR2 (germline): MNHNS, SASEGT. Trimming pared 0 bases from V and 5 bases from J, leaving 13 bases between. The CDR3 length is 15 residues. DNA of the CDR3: TGTGCCAGCAGTGAAGCGCAAGGGGCGGGATATGGCTACACCTTC. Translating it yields CASSEAQGAGYGYTF.

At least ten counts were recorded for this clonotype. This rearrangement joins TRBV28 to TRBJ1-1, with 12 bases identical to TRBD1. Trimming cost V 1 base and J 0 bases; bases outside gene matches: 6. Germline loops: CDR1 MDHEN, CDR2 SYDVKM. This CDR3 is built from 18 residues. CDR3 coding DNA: TGTGCCAGCAGTTTATCCGGGACAGGGGGCGCGATGAACACTGAAGCTTTCTTT. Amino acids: CASSLSGTGGAMNTEAFF.

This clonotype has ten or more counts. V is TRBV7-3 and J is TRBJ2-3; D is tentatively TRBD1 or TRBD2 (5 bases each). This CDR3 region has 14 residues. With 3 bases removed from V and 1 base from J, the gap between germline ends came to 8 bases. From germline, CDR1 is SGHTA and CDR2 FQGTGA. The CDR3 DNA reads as TGTGCCAGCAGCTTCGGGGCCCGCACAGATACGCAGTATTTT. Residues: CASSFGARTDTQYF.

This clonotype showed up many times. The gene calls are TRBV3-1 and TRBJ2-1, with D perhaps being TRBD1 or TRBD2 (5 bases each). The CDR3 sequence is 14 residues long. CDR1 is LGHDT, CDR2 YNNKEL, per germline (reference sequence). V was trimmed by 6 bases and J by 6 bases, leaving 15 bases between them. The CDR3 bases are TGTGCCAGCAGAGGCCGGGACCTCGGCAATGAGCAGTTCTTC. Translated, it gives CASRGRDLGNEQFF.

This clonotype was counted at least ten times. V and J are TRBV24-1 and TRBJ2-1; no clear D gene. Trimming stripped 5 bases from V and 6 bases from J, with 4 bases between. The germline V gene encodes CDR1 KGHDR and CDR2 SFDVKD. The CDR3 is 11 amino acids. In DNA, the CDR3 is TGTGCCACCAGTGTGCTCAATGAGCAGTTCTTC. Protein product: CATSVLNEQFF.

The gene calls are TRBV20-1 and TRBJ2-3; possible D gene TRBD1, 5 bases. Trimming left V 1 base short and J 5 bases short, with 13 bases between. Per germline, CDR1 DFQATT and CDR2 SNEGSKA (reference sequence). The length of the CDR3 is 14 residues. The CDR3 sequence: CSARVRGRGDTQYF. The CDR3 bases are TGCAGTGCTAGAGTAAGGGGCCGTGGAGATACGCAGTATTTT.

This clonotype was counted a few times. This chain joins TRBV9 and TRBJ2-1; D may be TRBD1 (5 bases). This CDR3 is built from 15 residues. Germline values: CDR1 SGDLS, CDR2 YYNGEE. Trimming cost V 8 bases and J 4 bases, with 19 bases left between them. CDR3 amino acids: CASTIGSRGYNEQFF. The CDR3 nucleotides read TGTGCCAGTACGATTGGGTCTAGGGGATACAATGAGCAGTTCTTC.

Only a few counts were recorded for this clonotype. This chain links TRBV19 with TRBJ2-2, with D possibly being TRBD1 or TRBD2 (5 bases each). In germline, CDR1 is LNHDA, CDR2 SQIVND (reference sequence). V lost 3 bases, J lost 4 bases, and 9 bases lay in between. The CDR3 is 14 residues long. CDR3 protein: CASSIGAPTGELFF. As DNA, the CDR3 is TGTGCCAGTAGTATCGGGGCGCCCACCGGGGAGCTGTTTTTT.

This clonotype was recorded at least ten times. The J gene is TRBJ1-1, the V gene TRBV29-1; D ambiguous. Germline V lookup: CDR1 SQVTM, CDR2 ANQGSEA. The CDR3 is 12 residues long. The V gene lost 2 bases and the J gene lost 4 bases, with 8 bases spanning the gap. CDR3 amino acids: CSVEQEGTEAFF. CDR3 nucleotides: TGCAGCGTTGAACAGGAAGGCACTGAAGCTTTCTTT.

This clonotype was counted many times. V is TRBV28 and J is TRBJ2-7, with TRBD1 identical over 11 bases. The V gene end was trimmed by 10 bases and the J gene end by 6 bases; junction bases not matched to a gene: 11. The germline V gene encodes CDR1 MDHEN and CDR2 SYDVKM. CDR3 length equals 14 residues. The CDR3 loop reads CATAGMDRGPEQYF. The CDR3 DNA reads TGTGCCACCGCCGGGATGGACAGGGGGCCCGAGCAGTACTTC.

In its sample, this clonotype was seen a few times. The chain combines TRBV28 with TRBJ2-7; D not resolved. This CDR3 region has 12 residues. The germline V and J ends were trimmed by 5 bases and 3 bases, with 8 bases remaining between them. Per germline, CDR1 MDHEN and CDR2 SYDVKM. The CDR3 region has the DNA TGTGCCAGCAGTCCCCACCTCTACGAGCAGTACTTC. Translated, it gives CASSPHLYEQYF. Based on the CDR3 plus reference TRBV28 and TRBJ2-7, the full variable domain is DVKVTQSSRYLVKRTGEKVFLECVQDMDHENMFWYRQDPGLGLRLIYFSYDVKMKEKGDIPEGYSVSREKKERFSLILESASTNQTSMYLCASSPHLYEQYFGPGTRLTVT.

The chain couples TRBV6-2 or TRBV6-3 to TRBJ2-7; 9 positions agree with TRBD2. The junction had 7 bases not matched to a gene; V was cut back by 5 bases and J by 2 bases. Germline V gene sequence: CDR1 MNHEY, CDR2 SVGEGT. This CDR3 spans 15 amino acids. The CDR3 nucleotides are TGTGCCAGCAGTAAGACTAGCGGACGTCCCTACGAGCAGTACTTC. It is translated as CASSKTSGRPYEQYF.